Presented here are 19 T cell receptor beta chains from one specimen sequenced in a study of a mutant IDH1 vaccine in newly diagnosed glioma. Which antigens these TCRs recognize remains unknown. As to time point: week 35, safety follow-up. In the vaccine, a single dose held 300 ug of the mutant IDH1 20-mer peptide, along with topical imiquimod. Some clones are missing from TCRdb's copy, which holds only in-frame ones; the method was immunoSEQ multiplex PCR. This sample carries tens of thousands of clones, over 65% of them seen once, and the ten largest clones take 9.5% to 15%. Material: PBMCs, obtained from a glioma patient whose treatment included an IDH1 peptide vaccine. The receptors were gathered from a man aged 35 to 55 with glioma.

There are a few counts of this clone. CDR3 bases: TGTGCCTGGGGAGGACGAGGCAATCAGCCCCAGCATTTT. As protein: CAWGGRGNQPQHF. The V and J genes are TRBV30 and TRBJ1-5; no clear D gene. Per germline, CDR1 GTSNPN and CDR2 SVGIG (reference sequence). V gave up 5 bases and J gave up 2 bases, with 10 bases separating them. The CDR3 covers 13 residues. Full variable domain (remainder filled in from reference TRBV30 and TRBJ1-5): SQTIHQWPATLVQPVGSPLSLECTVEGTSNPNLYWYRQAAGRGLQLLFYSVGIGQISSEVPQNLSASRPQDRQFILSSKKLLLSDSGFYLCAWGGRGNQPQHFGDGTRLSIL.

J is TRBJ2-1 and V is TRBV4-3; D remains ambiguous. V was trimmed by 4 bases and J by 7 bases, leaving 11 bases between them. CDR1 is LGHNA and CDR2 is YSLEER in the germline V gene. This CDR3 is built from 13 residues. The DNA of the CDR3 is TGCGCCAGCAGCCGCCTCCTGCGGAATGAGCAGTTCTTC. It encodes CASSRLLRNEQFF.

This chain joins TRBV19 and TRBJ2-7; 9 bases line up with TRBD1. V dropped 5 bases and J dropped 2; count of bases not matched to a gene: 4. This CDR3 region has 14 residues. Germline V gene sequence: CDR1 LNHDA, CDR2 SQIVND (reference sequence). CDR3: CASSFRTGAYEQYF. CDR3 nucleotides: TGTGCCAGTAGTTTCCGGACAGGGGCCTACGAGCAGTACTTC.

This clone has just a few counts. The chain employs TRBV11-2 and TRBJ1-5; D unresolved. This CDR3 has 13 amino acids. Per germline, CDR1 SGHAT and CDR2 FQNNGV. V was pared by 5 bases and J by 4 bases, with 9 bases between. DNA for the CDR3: TGTGCCAGCAGCCTGGGCCCAAATCAGCCCCAGCATTTT. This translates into CASSLGPNQPQHF.

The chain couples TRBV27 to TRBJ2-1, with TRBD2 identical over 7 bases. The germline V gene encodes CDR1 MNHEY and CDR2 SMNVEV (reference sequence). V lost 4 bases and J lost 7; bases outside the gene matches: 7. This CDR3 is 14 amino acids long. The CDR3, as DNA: TGTGCCAGCAGTTCCTCTACCGGGGGGAATGAGCAGTTCTTC. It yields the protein CASSSSTGGNEQFF.

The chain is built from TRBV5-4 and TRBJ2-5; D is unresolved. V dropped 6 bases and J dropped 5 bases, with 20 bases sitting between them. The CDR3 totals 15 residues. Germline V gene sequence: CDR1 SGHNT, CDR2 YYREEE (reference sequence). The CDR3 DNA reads TGTGCCAGCAAGCCCCAGGCAGCGCCGACCGAGACCCAGTACTTC. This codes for CASKPQAAPTETQYF.

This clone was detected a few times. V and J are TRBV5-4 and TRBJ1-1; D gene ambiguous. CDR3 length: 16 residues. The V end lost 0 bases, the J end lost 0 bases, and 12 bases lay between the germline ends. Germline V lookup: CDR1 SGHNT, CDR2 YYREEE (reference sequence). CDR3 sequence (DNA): TGTGCCAGCAGCTTGGCCTTGACACAAATGAACACTGAAGCTTTCTTT. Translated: CASSLALTQMNTEAFF.

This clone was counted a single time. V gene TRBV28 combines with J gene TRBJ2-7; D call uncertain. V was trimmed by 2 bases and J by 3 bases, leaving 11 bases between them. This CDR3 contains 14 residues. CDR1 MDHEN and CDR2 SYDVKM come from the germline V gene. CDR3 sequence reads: CASSLNSAHYEQYF. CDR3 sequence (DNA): TGTGCCAGCAGTTTAAATTCAGCGCACTACGAGCAGTACTTC.

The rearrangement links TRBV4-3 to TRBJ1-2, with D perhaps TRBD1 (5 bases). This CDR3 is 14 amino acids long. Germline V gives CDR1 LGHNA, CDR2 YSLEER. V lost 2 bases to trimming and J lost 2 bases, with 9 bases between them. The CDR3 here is CASSQTTANYGYTF. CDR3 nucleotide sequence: TGCGCCAGCAGCCAAACGACAGCAAACTATGGCTACACCTTC.

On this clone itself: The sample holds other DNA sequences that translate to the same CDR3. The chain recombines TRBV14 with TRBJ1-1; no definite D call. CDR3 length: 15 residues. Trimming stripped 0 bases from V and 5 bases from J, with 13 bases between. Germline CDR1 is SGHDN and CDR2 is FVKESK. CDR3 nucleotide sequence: TGTGCCAGCAGCCAAGATTCGATAGGGCAAACTGAAGCTTTCTTT. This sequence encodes CASSQDSIGQTEAFF. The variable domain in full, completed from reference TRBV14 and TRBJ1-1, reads EAGVTQFPSHSVIEKGQTVTLRCDPISGHDNLYWYRRVMGKEIKFLLHFVKESKQDESGMPNNRFLAERTGGTYSTLKVQPAELEDSGVYFCASSQDSIGQTEAFFGQGTRLTVV.

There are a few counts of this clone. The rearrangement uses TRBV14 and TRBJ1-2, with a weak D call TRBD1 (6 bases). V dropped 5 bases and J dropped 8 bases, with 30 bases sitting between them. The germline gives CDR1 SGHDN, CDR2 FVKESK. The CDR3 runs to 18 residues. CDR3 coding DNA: TGTGCCAGCAGCAAACGTCGGGACATCGTCCGGGGGGGCCCCGGCTACACCTTC. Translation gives CASSKRRDIVRGGPGYTF.

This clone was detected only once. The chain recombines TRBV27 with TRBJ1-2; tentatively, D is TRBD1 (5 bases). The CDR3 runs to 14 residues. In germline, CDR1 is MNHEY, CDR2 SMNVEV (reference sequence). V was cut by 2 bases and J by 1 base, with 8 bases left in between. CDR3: CASSLRGVNYGYTF. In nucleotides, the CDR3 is TGTGCCAGCAGTTTAAGGGGTGTTAACTATGGCTACACCTTC.

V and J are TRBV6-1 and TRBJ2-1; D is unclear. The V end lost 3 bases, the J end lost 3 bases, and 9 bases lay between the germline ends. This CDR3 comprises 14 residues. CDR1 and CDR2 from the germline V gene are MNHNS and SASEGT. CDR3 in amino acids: CASSEATLYNEQFF. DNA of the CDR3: TGTGCCAGCAGTGAGGCGACTCTCTACAATGAGCAGTTCTTC.

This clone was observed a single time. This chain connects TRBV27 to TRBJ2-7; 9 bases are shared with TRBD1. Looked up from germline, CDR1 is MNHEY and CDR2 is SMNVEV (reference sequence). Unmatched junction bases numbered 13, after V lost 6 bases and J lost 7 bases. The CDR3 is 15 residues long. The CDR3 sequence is CASSLRGTGSGEQYF. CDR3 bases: TGTGCCAGCAGCCTTCGGGGGACAGGGAGTGGGGAGCAGTACTTC.

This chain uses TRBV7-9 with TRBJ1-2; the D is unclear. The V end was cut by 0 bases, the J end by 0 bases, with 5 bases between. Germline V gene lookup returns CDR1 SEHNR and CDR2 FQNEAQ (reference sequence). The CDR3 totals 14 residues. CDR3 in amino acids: CASSLAGTNYGYTF. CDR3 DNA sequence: TGTGCCAGCAGCTTAGCCGGCACTAACTATGGCTACACCTTC.

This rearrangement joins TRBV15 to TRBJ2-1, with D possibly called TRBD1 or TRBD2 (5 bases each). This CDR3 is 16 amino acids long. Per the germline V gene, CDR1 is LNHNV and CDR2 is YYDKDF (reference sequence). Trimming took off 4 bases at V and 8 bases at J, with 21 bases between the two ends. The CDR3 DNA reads TGTGCCACCAGCAACCCCCCCTTGGGGGAGATCCATGAGCAGTTCTTC. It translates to CATSNPPLGEIHEQFF.

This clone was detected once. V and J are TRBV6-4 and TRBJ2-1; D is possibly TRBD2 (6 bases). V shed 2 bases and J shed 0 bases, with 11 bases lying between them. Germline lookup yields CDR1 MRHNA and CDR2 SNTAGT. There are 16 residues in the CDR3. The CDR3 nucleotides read TGTGCCAGCAGTGACCTTAGCGGTAGCTCCTACAATGAGCAGTTCTTC. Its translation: CASSDLSGSSYNEQFF.

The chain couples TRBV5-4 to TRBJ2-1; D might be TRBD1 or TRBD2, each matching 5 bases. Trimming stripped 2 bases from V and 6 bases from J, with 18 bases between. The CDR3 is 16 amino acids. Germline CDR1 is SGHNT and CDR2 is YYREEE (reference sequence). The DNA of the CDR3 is TGTGCCAGCAGCTTTTGGGTTGGGACCGGTGGCAATGAGCAGTTCTTC. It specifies CASSFWVGTGGNEQFF.

CDR3 in DNA: TGTGCCAGCGAGGCAGCCGTTAGGAATGAGCAGTTCTTC. Amino acids: CASEAAVRNEQFF. The V call is TRBV2, the J call TRBJ2-1; D remains ambiguous. Germline-derived CDR1 and CDR2 are SNHLY and FYNNEI. The CDR3 sequence is 13 residues long. The V and J ends lost 8 bases and 7 bases respectively, with 15 bases between them.